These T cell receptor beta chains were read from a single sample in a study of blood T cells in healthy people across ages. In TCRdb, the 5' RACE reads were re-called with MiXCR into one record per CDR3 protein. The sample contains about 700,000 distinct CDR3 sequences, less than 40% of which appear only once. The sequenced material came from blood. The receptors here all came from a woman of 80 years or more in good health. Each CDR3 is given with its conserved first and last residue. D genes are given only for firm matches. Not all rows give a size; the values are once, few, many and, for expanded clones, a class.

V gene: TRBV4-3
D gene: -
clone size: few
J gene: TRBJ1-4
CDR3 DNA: TGCGCCAGCAGCCAAGATCTGGGAACTAATGAAAAACTGTTTTTT
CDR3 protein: CASSQDLGTNEKLFF

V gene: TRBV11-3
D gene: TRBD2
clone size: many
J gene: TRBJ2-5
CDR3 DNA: TGTGCCAGCAGCTTAGCCGGGGGGGGCCACGAGACCCAGTACTTC
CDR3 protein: CASSLAGGGHETQYF

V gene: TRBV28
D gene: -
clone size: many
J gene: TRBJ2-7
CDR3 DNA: TGTGCCAGCAGTCCCGGTGGTAATCCTAACTCCTACGAGCAGTACTTC
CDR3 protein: CASSPGGNPNSYEQYF

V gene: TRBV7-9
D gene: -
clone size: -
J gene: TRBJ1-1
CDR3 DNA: TGTGCCAGCAGCTTCCAGGATGTTCGGGTCTCGGACGCTTTCTTT
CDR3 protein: CASSFQDVRVSDAFF

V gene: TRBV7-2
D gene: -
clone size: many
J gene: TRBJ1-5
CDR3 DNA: TGTGCCAGCACGGGGGACCGCAATCAGCCCCAGCATTTT
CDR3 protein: CASTGDRNQPQHF

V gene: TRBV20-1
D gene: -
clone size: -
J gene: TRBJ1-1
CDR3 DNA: TGCAGTCTCGGGGGGGGGCATACTGAAGCTTTCTTT
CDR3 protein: CSLGGGHTEAFF

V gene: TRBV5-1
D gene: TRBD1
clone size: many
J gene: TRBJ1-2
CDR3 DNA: TGCGCCAGCAACCCGGACAGGGACTATGGCTACACCTTC
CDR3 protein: CASNPDRDYGYTF

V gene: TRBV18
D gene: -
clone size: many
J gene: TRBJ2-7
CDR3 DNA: TGTGCCAGCTCACTTTACTCCGACCCATCCTACGAGCAGTACTTC
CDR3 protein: CASSLYSDPSYEQYF

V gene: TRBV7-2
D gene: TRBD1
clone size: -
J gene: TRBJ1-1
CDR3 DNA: TGTGCCAGCAGCTTAGTAATCAGGGGGTACGGTGAAGCTTTCTTT
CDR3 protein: CASSLVIRGYGEAFF

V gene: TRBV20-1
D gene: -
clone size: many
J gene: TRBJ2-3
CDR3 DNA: TGCAGTGCTGTGGGGACCTCCATTAGCACAGATACGCAGTATTTT
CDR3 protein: CSAVGTSISTDTQYF

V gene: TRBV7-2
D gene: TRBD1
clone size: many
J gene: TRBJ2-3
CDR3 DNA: TGTGCCAGCAGCATAGGACAGGGGATGCGGACAGATACGCAGTATTTT
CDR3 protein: CASSIGQGMRTDTQYF

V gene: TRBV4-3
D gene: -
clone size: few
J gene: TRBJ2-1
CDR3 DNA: TGCGCCAGCAGCCGCACGACTCAAAACAATGAGCAGTTCTTC
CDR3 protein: CASSRTTQNNEQFF

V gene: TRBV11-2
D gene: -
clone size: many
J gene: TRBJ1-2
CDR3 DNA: TGTGCCAGCAGCCCTGTAATGGGGCGGTATGGCTACACCTTC
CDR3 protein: CASSPVMGRYGYTF

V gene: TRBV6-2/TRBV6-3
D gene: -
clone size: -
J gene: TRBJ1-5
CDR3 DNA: TGCGCCAGCAGTGACAGCGACCAGCCCCAGCATTTT
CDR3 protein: CASSDSDQPQHF

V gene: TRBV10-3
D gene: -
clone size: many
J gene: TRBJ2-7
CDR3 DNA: TGTGCCATCAATGGGGGCTCCGGGCACTACGAGCAGTACTTC
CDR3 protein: CAINGGSGHYEQYF

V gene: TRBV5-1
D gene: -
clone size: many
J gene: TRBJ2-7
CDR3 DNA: TGCGCCAGCAGCTTGGCCCCCCCCGGGAGAGACGAGCAGTACTTC
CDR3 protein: CASSLAPPGRDEQYF

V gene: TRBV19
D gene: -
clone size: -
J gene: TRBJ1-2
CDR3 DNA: TGTGCCAGTAGCCCCCGCGGGGGGGGCGCTTTAGGCTACACCTTC
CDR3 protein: CASSPRGGGALGYTF

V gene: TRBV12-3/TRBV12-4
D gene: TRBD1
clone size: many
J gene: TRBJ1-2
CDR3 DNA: TGTGCCAGCAGTTTACCCAGGGGGAATGGCTACACCTTC
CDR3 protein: CASSLPRGNGYTF

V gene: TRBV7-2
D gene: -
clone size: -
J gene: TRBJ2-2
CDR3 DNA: TGTGCCAGCAGTACCTCAGGGCCGACCGGGGAGCTGTTTTTT
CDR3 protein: CASSTSGPTGELFF

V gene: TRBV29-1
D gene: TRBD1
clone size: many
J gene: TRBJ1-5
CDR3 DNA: TGCAGCGTCGCAGGGGGGGGGGGTCAGCCCCAGCATTTT
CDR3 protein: CSVAGGGGQPQHF

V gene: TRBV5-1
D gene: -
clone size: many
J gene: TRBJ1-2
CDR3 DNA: TGCGCCAGCAGCTTGGACAGCTCTAACTATGGCTACACCTTC
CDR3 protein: CASSLDSSNYGYTF

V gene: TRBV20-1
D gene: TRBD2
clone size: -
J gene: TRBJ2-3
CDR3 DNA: TGCAGTGCAGTCCTTCCCGGGGGGAAGGCAGATACGCAGTATTTT
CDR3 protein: CSAVLPGGKADTQYF

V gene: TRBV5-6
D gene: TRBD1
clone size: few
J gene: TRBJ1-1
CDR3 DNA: TGTGCCAGCAGCGAGTGGACAGGGCCCACAGGTAACACTGAAGCTTTCTTT
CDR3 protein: CASSEWTGPTGNTEAFF

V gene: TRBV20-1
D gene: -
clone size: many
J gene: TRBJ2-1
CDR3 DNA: TGCAGTGCTAGTATCCGGGACCCCTCCTCCTACAATGAGCAGTTCTTC
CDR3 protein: CSASIRDPSSYNEQFF

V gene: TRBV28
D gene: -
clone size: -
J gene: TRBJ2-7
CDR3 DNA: TGTGCCAGCGGCCTCCTGCGCGACGAGCAGTACTTC
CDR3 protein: CASGLLRDEQYF

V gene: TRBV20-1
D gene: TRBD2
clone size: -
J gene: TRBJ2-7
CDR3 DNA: TGCAGTGCCTACCATCCGGGAGGCTTCTCCTACGAGCAGTACTTC
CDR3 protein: CSAYHPGGFSYEQYF

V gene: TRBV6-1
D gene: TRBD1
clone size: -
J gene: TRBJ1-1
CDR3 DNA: TGTGCCAGCACCCCCTGGGGGACAGGGGGCATCAGGGCTGAAGCTTTCTTT
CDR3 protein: CASTPWGTGGIRAEAFF